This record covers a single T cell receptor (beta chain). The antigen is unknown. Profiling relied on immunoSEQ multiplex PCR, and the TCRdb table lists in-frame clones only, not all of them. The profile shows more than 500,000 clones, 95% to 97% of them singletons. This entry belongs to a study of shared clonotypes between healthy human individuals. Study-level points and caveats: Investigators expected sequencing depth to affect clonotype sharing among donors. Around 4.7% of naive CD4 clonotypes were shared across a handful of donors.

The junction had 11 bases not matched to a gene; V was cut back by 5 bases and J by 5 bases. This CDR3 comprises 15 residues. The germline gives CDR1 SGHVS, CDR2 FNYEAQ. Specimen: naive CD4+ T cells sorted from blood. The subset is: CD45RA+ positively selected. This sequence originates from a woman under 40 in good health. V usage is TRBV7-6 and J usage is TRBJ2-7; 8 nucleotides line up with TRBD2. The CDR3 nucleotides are TGTGCCAGCAGCCTTGGAGCGGGAGACTGGGACGAGCAGTACTTC. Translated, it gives CASSLGAGDWDEQYF.